This T cell receptor beta chain is from a study of T cell repertoires in cytomegalovirus infection. Looking at the study overall: Indicated by public TCR beta signatures were CMV infection and matching HLA type.

TCRdb used MiXCR to reprocess the reads, holding one entry per CDR3 protein. The sample lists just under 550,000 distinct CDR3 sequences; around a quarter were seen once. Unmatched junction bases numbered 8, after V lost 5 bases and J lost 4 bases. This CDR3 has 15 residues. This sequence was found in a human donor in good health (CMV status not recorded). Some clones in this sample may be carry-over from other donors' samples. V and J are TRBV12-3 or TRBV12-4 and TRBJ2-1; 7 nucleotides align to TRBD1. Sample: PBMCs. CDR3 in amino acids: CASSPIRGIYNEQFF. In DNA form, the CDR3 reads TGTGCCAGCAGTCCCATCAGGGGGATATACAATGAGCAGTTCTTC.